The 8 T cell receptor beta chains reported below all come from one sample, sequenced in a study of radiotherapy plus CTLA-4 blockade in lung cancer. Profiling relied on immunoSEQ multiplex PCR, and the TCRdb table lists in-frame clones only, not all of them. Of nearly 110,000 clones in the sample, more than 70% were seen once. The sample in question was peripheral blood, obtained from a patient treated with radiotherapy plus ipilimumab. These receptors all come from a human donor with non-small cell lung cancer that progressed on radiotherapy plus ipilimumab. Some clones in this sample may be carry-over from other donors' samples.

The chain recombines TRBV6-4 with TRBJ2-7, with TRBD1 as a possible D gene (6 bases). V lost 6 bases, J lost 1 base, and 13 bases lay in between. Looked up from germline, CDR1 is MRHNA and CDR2 is SNTAGT. The CDR3 has 14 amino acids. The CDR3 sequence is CASRRTAASYEQYF. The DNA for the CDR3 is TGTGCCAGCAGGAGGACAGCAGCTTCCTACGAGCAGTACTTC.

This clone was observed once. J is TRBJ1-5 and V is TRBV9; D gene unclear. Deletions cut 2 bases from V and 5 bases from J, with 8 bases between. Germline V lookup: CDR1 SGDLS, CDR2 YYNGEE. The CDR3 spans 13 residues. Written as DNA, the CDR3 is TGTGCCAGCAGCGTTTCCCCGGATCAGCCCCAGCATTTT. As protein: CASSVSPDQPQHF.

This rearrangement joins TRBV19 to TRBJ1-4, with D maybe TRBD1 (6 bases). Germline CDR1 reads LNHDA; CDR2 reads SQIVND (reference sequence). The V gene lost 7 bases and the J gene lost 3 bases, with 12 bases spanning the gap. The CDR3 totals 14 residues. The CDR3 coding sequence is TGTGCCAGTATGACAGGAAGCTCTAATGAAAAACTGTTTTTT. As protein: CASMTGSSNEKLFF.

V usage is TRBV6-6 and J usage is TRBJ1-5; D is unclear. V dropped 4 bases and J dropped 7 bases, with 11 bases sitting between them. CDR1 is MNHNY and CDR2 is SVGAGI in the germline V gene (reference sequence). This CDR3 spans 13 amino acids. Here the CDR3 reads CASSSLNDQPQHF. As DNA, the CDR3 is TGTGCCAGCAGTTCCTTAAACGACCAGCCCCAGCATTTT.

This rearrangement joins TRBV19 to TRBJ1-2, with TRBD1 identical over 7 bases. The CDR3 is 15 residues long. Trimming removed 9 bases from V and 4 bases from J; junction bases left unmatched: 14. Germline lookup yields CDR1 LNHDA and CDR2 SQIVND (reference sequence). CDR3: CASTPLGQTLYGYTF. CDR3 DNA sequence: TGTGCCAGCACCCCCCTGGGACAGACTCTCTATGGCTACACCTTC.

The rearrangement links TRBV9 to TRBJ2-1; D possibly corresponds to TRBD1 (5 bases). The CDR3 has 13 amino acids. V shed 0 bases and J shed 4 bases, with 5 bases lying between them. The germline V gene encodes CDR1 SGDLS and CDR2 YYNGEE. The CDR3 region is CASSVDRYNEQFF. The CDR3 DNA is TGTGCCAGCAGCGTAGACAGGTACAATGAGCAGTTCTTC.

Comment on this clone: Other DNA sequences in this specimen translate into the identical CDR3. The chain is built from TRBV7-2 and TRBJ2-5, with 12 positions matching TRBD2. Germline CDR1 reads SGHTA; CDR2 reads FQGNSA. This CDR3 is 16 amino acids long. V shed 3 bases and J 2 bases; nucleotides not matched to a gene: 4. The CDR3 DNA sequence: TGTGCCAGCAGCTTGGGACTAGCGGGTAGTCAAGAGACCCAGTACTTC. Translation: CASSLGLAGSQETQYF.

The rearrangement joins TRBV29-1 to TRBJ1-4; maybe TRBD1 (6 bases). The germline gives CDR1 SQVTM, CDR2 ANQGSEA. This CDR3 has 12 residues. The ends were cut back, 4 bases at V and 8 bases at J, with 11 bases in the middle. Here the CDR3 reads CSVGWGREKLFF. For the CDR3, the DNA is TGCAGCGTTGGATGGGGGCGGGAAAAACTGTTTTTT.